These 9 T cell receptor beta chains were sequenced from one sample in a study of shared clonotypes between healthy human individuals. The protocol was immunoSEQ multiplex PCR, while the TCRdb copy is restricted to in-frame clones and leaves out a portion. In the table there are about 1.1 million clones, around 78% of which are singletons. Sequencing was done on a sample of memory CD4+ T cells from PBMCs. Subset noted: CD45RA-negative fraction. These receptors all come from a man between 18 and 35 years old in good health. Some clones in this sample may be carry-over from other donors' samples.

This rearrangement joins TRBV28 to TRBJ1-3, with D perhaps TRBD1 (6 bases). Deletions cut 2 bases from V and 3 bases from J, with 11 bases between. This CDR3 is 15 amino acids long. Germline CDR1 reads MDHEN; CDR2 reads SYDVKM. Written as DNA, the CDR3 is TGTGCCAGCAGTTTAGGAGGGGGTTTTGGAAACACCATATATTTT. Amino acid sequence: CASSLGGGFGNTIYF.

This clone was observed once. This chain links TRBV19 with TRBJ2-3; 11 bases are a match to TRBD1. J gave up 3 bases and V 2 bases, and 4 bases lay outside the gene matches. CDR1 LNHDA and CDR2 SQIVND come from the germline V gene (reference sequence). This CDR3 contains 16 residues. The CDR3 reads CASSITRDRGTDTQYF. Here the CDR3 DNA reads TGTGCCAGTAGTATAACCCGGGACAGGGGGACAGATACGCAGTATTTT.

This sequence joins TRBV5-4 and TRBJ2-5; D gene ambiguous. CDR3 length: 13 residues. The germline V gene has CDR1 SGHNT and CDR2 YYREEE (reference sequence). V was trimmed by 3 bases and J by 2 bases, leaving 8 bases between them. The CDR3 region is CASSSNSQETQYF. In DNA form, the CDR3 reads TGTGCCAGCAGCTCAAACTCTCAAGAGACCCAGTACTTC.

The chain joins TRBV5-1 to TRBJ2-2, with unresolved D. Germline-derived CDR1 and CDR2 are SGHRS and YFSETQ. V shed 1 base and J shed 6 bases, with 7 bases lying between them. There are 13 residues in the CDR3. This CDR3 is CASSLWVPGELFF. The CDR3 DNA follows: TGCGCCAGCAGCTTGTGGGTTCCCGGGGAGCTGTTTTTT. The whole variable domain, remainder taken from reference TRBV5-1 and TRBJ2-2, is KAGVTQTPRYLIKTRGQQVTLSCSPISGHRSVSWYQQTPGQGLQFLFEYFSETQRNKGNFPGRFSGRQFSNSRSEMNVSTLELGDSALYLCASSLWVPGELFFGEGSRLTVL.

This clone occurred many times. V is TRBV5-6 and J is TRBJ2-2; D uncertain. Germline CDR1 is SGHDT and CDR2 is YYEEEE. This CDR3 contains 15 residues. The V end lost 4 bases, the J end lost 6 bases, and 16 bases lay between the germline ends. CDR3 DNA sequence: TGTGCCAGCAGCCTGGGCCTTATCCTCTCCGGGGAGCTGTTTTTT. The encoded protein is CASSLGLILSGELFF.

The chain combines TRBV5-1 with TRBJ2-6, with D perhaps given as TRBD1 or TRBD2 (5 bases each). Germline CDR1 is SGHRS and CDR2 is YFSETQ. The V and J ends lost 4 bases and 0 bases respectively, with 11 bases between them. This CDR3 spans 16 amino acids. Here the CDR3 reads CASSEGPSSGANVLTF. The CDR3 DNA reads as TGCGCCAGCAGCGAGGGACCGAGCTCTGGGGCCAACGTCCTGACTTTC.

This clone has only a few counts. The chain links TRBV19 to TRBJ1-2; D is possibly TRBD1 (6 bases). This CDR3 is 15 amino acids long. Trimming removed 5 bases from V and 4 bases from J, with 17 bases in between. Germline V gene sequence: CDR1 LNHDA, CDR2 SQIVND (reference sequence). CDR3 in DNA: TGTGCCAGTAGTTCCCTCAACAGGGTCCCCTATGGCTACACCTTC. Protein product: CASSSLNRVPYGYTF.

Worth noting for this clone: This same CDR3 is encoded by further DNA sequences in the sample. The V and J genes are TRBV7-9 and TRBJ1-4; 8 positions agree with TRBD1. CDR1 is SEHNR and CDR2 is FQNEAQ in the germline V gene (reference sequence). V was clipped by 1 base and J by 5 bases; unmatched bases: 0. The CDR3 extends over 14 amino acids. CDR3 amino acids: CASSLGQGNEKLFF. The CDR3 DNA follows: TGTGCCAGCAGCTTAGGACAGGGGAATGAAAAACTGTTTTTT. Drawing the rest from reference TRBV7-9 and TRBJ1-4, the complete variable domain is DTGVSQNPRHKITKRGQNVTFRCDPISEHNRLYWYRQTLGQGPEFLTYFQNEAQLEKSRLLSDRFSAERPKGSFSTLEIQRTEQGDSAMYLCASSLGQGNEKLFFGSGTQLSVL.

V usage is TRBV27 and J usage is TRBJ2-5; D might be TRBD1 (6 bases). Germline V gene sequence: CDR1 MNHEY, CDR2 SMNVEV (reference sequence). The CDR3 has 12 residues. The V and J ends lost 10 bases and 5 bases respectively, with 14 bases between them. In DNA form, the CDR3 reads TGTGCCACCGCAGGGGCAGGGGAGACCCAGTACTTC. Translating it yields CATAGAGETQYF.